The entry below gives a single T cell receptor (beta chain) sequence along with its context. This clone was counted only a few times. Its recognized antigen is unknown. Base qualities are not recorded, but no much larger clone differs from it by a single base. CD8 naive samples were obtained by positive selection for CCR7 among CD45RO-negative cells, yielding a CD45RA+CCR7+ population from which TemRA cells were excluded. The donors were healthy, HIV-negative adults with no recently reported acute infections or vaccinations. Only Caucasian adults living in Nashville, Tennessee, USA were represented among the donors. After blood collection by leukapheresis, PBMCs were isolated using Ficoll-Histopaque density gradient centrifugation and then cryopreserved in the vapor phase of liquid nitrogen. Analytical flow cytometry was used to check the purity and quantity of each magnetically sorted T cell population. Genomic DNA was isolated from every sorted fraction and measured by UV absorbance on a Nanodrop 2000c.

These data are taken from a study of shared clonotypes between healthy human individuals (TCRdb year 2020). Context from the whole study: A few men and a couple of women, aged 18 to 49 years, made up the cohort. For each donor, CD4 naive and CD4 memory were each given three plates, CD8 naive was given two plates, and CD8 memory was given one plate. Blood TCR repertoires of five healthy adults were deeply sequenced to estimate repertoire size and the extent of clonotype sharing between individuals. To increase sequencing depth and limit assay-specific biases, different laboratories used diverse techniques to prepare libraries and sequence TCR repertoires. Between about 0.8 and 8.9 billion PBMCs per donor were obtained by leukapheresis. General study outcomes and caveats: Clonotypes shared by all four sorted-subset donors showed higher generation probabilities than non-shared clonotypes. Only blood was sampled, and tissue TCR repertoires likely differ from those in blood. Sharing across a handful of donors was observed for around 5% of naive CD4, 3% to 3.5% of naive CD8, about 2.3% of memory CD4, and around 0.44% of memory CD8 clonotypes. Pairwise subsampling indicated that sequencing depth was expected to affect the degree of clonotype sharing among donors. Even with the large sequencing depth, rarefaction of the sorted-subset datasets indicated that sequencing was incomplete. Because the study included only a small number of donors, the genetic and exposure-history diversity represented was limited. Naive subsets generally had larger estimated clonotype richness than memory subsets did.

TCR CDR3 regions were amplified from genomic DNA by multiplex PCR using the deep immunoSEQ assay. Genomic DNA extracted from each cell subset was distributed evenly over all wells of several immunoSEQ 96-well plates, and each plate served as one replicate. Each replicate PCR for sorted subsets received 200 ng genomic DNA, equal to roughly 33,000 T cell genomes. Purified libraries were quantified with a Qubit 3.0 fluorometer, sized on a Bioanalyzer 2100, and re-quantified with the KAPA Library Quantification kit. Each immunoSEQ 96-well plate was sequenced on its own single-read 150-cycle Illumina NextSeq 550 flow cell. On the study's bioinformatics: Because the immunoSEQ output held only junctional sequences and lacked quality scores, the filtering could not match the filtering applied to full-length reads. To assign V/J genes and CDR3, sequences were annotated against IMGT germline references using PyIR, a Python wrapper for IgBLAST v1.9. Reads were filtered out if the reads had weak V/J assignments (E-value above 1e-6), no CDR3, stop codons, out-of-frame junctions, or ambiguous translated residues. V3J clonotypes were defined as sequences sharing an identical inferred V gene, J gene, and CDR3 amino acid sequence. The percentage overlap between two repertoires was calculated by dividing the number of shared unique clonotypes by the size of the smaller repertoire. RTK rarefaction, the Chao1 estimator, and Recon v2.1 estimates of unobserved clonotypes were used to assess repertoire richness. OLGA was used to compute generation probabilities for all TCRbeta clonotypes that the gDNA method yielded from four donors. The immuneACCESS repertoire file appears here via TCRdb, limited to in-frame rearrangements. These files lack a portion of the clones; in checked studies, under half of the deficit traces to unresolved V genes, and the cause of the others is not known. V, J and clone size were drawn from that table, and D and trimming were deduced from the DNA. Across this sample there are millions of clones, with 85% to 95% seen only once. The ten largest clones take up under 2% of the sample.

V and J are truncated by 1 base and 8 bases respectively, leaving an intervening sequence of 14 bases. Via the germline V gene (reference sequence), CDR1 is LNHDA and CDR2 SQIVND. Inclusive of the bounding cysteine and phenylalanine, the CDR3 is 14 residues long. Only the CDR3 DNA is retained, 42 bases long and in frame from the first base. The receptor was derived from a man aged 18 to 30 in good health. Some clones in this sample may be carry-over from other donors' samples. The specimen was naive CD8+ T cells from PBMCs. The cell subset or site label corresponds to: CD45RA+CCR7+. This chain is built from TRBV19 and TRBJ1-2; TRBD1 is a weak D gene call, 6 bases matching. The DNA reads TGTGCCAGTAGTATAGTGGGGGCAGCCTGGGGCTACACCTTC. This translates into CASSIVGAAWGYTF.